Listed here are 4 T cell receptor beta chains from one sample, sequenced in a study of neoadjuvant anti-PD-1 for oral cavity cancer. Clones were sequenced by immunoSEQ multiplex PCR, and TCRdb holds only the in-frame ones, with some missing. The repertoire consists of around 12,000 clones, with 57% occurring once and the leading ten covering more than 9%. This sample comprised tumor tissue, obtained before nivolumab (anti-PD-1) treatment. These receptor sequences come from a person aged 40-85 years with oral cavity squamous cell carcinoma.

The V gene is TRBV10-1, the J gene TRBJ2-3, with D possibly TRBD2 on 5 matching bases. Germline assignment: CDR1 WNHNN and CDR2 SYGVQD (reference sequence). The length of the CDR3 is 16 residues. The V and J ends lost 2 bases and 2 bases respectively, with 14 bases between them. Written as DNA, the CDR3 is TGCGCCAGCAGTGAGAAGGGAGCGCAGTACACAGATACGCAGTATTTT. This encodes CASSEKGAQYTDTQYF.

The chain employs TRBV6-5 and TRBJ2-4; D assignment may be TRBD1 or TRBD2 (5 bases each). The CDR3 consists of 13 residues. The V and J ends lost 5 bases and 4 bases respectively, with 9 bases between them. Germline lookup yields CDR1 MNHEY and CDR2 SVGAGI. Here the CDR3 reads CASSLGGKNIQYF. CDR3 coding DNA: TGTGCCAGCAGTCTTGGGGGAAAAAACATTCAGTACTTC.

The J gene is TRBJ2-7, the V gene TRBV19; 9 bases match TRBD1. Germline V gene sequence: CDR1 LNHDA, CDR2 SQIVND (reference sequence). The J segment lost 0 bases and the V segment lost 5 bases, leaving 5 bases of the junction unmatched. This CDR3 contains 15 residues. CDR3 sequence reads: CASSDRGGVSYEQYF. CDR3 nucleotides: TGTGCCAGTAGTGACAGGGGGGGAGTCTCCTACGAGCAGTACTTC.

The chain links TRBV29-1 to TRBJ2-5; D not certain. The CDR3 runs to 12 residues. The V gene lost 5 bases and the J gene lost 5 bases, with 12 bases spanning the gap. Germline loops: CDR1 SQVTM, CDR2 ANQGSEA. The CDR3: CSVTRSEETQYF. The CDR3 bases are TGCAGCGTTACAAGGTCGGAGGAGACCCAGTACTTC.